This T cell receptor beta chain was sequenced in a study of identical twins. V shed 1 base and J 9 bases; nucleotides not matched to a gene: 9. This CDR3 is built from 14 residues. In germline, CDR1 is DFQATT, CDR2 SNEGSKA (reference sequence). TCRdb passed the 5' RACE reads through MiXCR, listing each CDR3 protein once. The table shows around 340,000 distinct CDR3 sequences, with around 12% occurring only once. In regard to this clonotype: Its target is not known.

Study-wide results and limits: Fewer insertions marked abundant cord blood beta clonotypes; young adult naive trended weakly, memory not at all.

These sequences were also reported in another study, on yellow fever vaccine responses in identical twins.

The receptor comes from a young woman in good health. The sequencing sample was made of CD8+ T cells sorted from blood. V is TRBV20-1 and J is TRBJ2-3; 8 nucleotides line up with TRBD2. The CDR3 loop reads CSARVPGGDRTQYF. DNA of the CDR3: TGCAGTGCTAGAGTACCGGGGGGGGATCGCACGCAGTATTTT.